A single sample is the source of the 30 T cell receptor beta chains below, sequenced in a study of blood T cells in healthy people across ages. For the second PCR, which ran for about 6 to 12 cycles, a sample-barcoded 5' primer and a J-beta primer mix were used. TCRdb fed the 5' RACE reads into MiXCR, producing one record per CDR3 protein. Among 1.5 million to 2 million distinct CDR3 sequences listed, approximately 50% were seen once. The sequencing sample was made of blood. These receptors were taken from a woman in her 40s in good health.

The chain joins TRBV7-2 to TRBJ1-4; D gene unclear. The CDR3 extends over 15 amino acids. Trimming took 4 bases from V and 0 from J, leaving 9 bases between them. Germline CDR1 reads SGHTA; CDR2 reads FQGNSA. CDR3 protein: CASSSYVATNEKLFF. The CDR3 DNA is TGTGCCAGCAGCTCTTATGTGGCAACTAATGAAAAACTGTTTTTT.

The chain employs TRBV6-4 and TRBJ2-3; 8 bases agree with TRBD2. The CDR3 consists of 15 residues. Trimming cost V 1 base and J 4 bases; bases outside gene matches: 4. Germline CDR1 is MRHNA and CDR2 is SNTAGT. CDR3 loop: CASSDLAGRPDTQYF. The CDR3 region has the DNA TGTGCCAGCAGTGACTTAGCGGGGAGGCCAGATACGCAGTATTTT.

The chain combines TRBV29-1 with TRBJ2-7; D uncertain. This CDR3 has 13 residues. Trimming cost V 1 base and J 5 bases, with 12 bases left between them. CDR1 is SQVTM and CDR2 is ANQGSEA in the germline V gene. The CDR3 nucleotides read TGCAGCGTTGAAGGCGGTGGGGTCGACGAGCAGTACTTC. Translation: CSVEGGGVDEQYF.

The chain combines TRBV6-2 or TRBV6-3 with TRBJ2-4, with D perhaps matching TRBD2 (6 bases). Trimming removed 2 bases at V and 0 bases at J, with 11 bases between. This CDR3 comprises 16 residues. Germline V gene sequence: CDR1 MNHEY, CDR2 SVGEGT. CDR3 region: CASSYVPGLAKNIQYF. The CDR3 nucleotides read TGTGCCAGCAGTTACGTACCGGGACTAGCCAAAAACATTCAGTACTTC.

The genes are TRBV2 and TRBJ2-7; D possibly corresponds to TRBD2 (5 bases). Trimming cost V 10 bases and J 3 bases, with 22 bases left between them. Germline CDR1 SNHLY, CDR2 FYNNEI. CDR3 length: 15 residues. CDR3 residues: CATQEETGIGYEQYF. The CDR3 nucleotides read TGTGCCACCCAAGAGGAAACGGGGATAGGCTACGAGCAGTACTTC.

The chain joins TRBV9 to TRBJ2-5; D unclear. The V and J ends lost 3 bases and 2 bases respectively, with 11 bases between them. Germline lookup yields CDR1 SGDLS and CDR2 YYNGEE. CDR3 length: 14 residues. The CDR3 loop is CASSGTALQETQYF. In DNA, the CDR3 is TGTGCCAGCAGCGGGACGGCCCTGCAAGAGACCCAGTACTTC.

This chain connects TRBV5-1 to TRBJ2-7; TRBD1 or TRBD2 may be the D gene (6 bases each). Looked up from germline, CDR1 is SGHRS and CDR2 is YFSETQ. The CDR3 extends over 16 amino acids. V lost 1 base to trimming and J lost 7 bases, with 21 bases between them. CDR3 sequence: CASSLRGAGSYNEQYF. In DNA form, the CDR3 reads TGCGCCAGCAGCTTGAGGGGGGCTGGGTCCTACAATGAGCAGTACTTC. The full variable domain, in which reference TRBV5-1 and TRBJ2-7 provide the parts outside the CDR3, is KAGVTQTPRYLIKTRGQQVTLSCSPISGHRSVSWYQQTPGQGLQFLFEYFSETQRNKGNFPGRFSGRQFSNSRSEMNVSTLELGDSALYLCASSLRGAGSYNEQYFGPGTRLTVT.

Remarks on this clonotype: A read error may account for a junction end that differs from germline. The J gene is TRBJ2-5, the V gene TRBV4-1; D gene ambiguous. The end of the DNA fits TRBJ2-4 better, so the J call may be wrong. The CDR3 has 14 residues. Looked up from germline, CDR1 is MGHRA and CDR2 is YSYEKL. CDR3 coding DNA: TGCGCCAGCAGCGCCGTTGGAGCCAGAAACATTCAGTACTTC. This gives the protein CASSAVGARNIQYF.

This clonotype was detected only a few times. The V call is TRBV4-1, the J call TRBJ2-1; D not resolved. The V gene's germline CDR1 is MGHRA and CDR2 YSYEKL. CDR3 length equals 13 residues. Deletions cut 4 bases from V and 6 bases from J, with 10 bases between. CDR3: CASSRTLPNEQFF. CDR3 DNA sequence: TGCGCCAGCAGCCGGACCCTACCCAATGAGCAGTTCTTC.

The chain uses TRBV6-2 or TRBV6-3 and TRBJ2-4, with D tentatively TRBD2 (6 bases). From germline, CDR1 is MNHEY and CDR2 SVGEGT. Trimming cost V 4 bases and J 0 bases, with 13 bases left between them. CDR3 length: 16 amino acids. In DNA form, the CDR3 reads TGTGCCAGCAGTTCCCTAGGCGGGGTAGCCAAAAACATTCAGTACTTC. This translates into CASSSLGGVAKNIQYF.

The DNA of the CDR3 is TGCGCCAGCCACTACGAGGACCAAGAGACCCAGTTCTTC. Translation: CASHYEDQETQFF. The J gene is TRBJ2-5, the V gene TRBV5-1; D uncertain. The DNA end lines up better with TRBJ2-1; the J call may be wrong. Germline CDR1 reads SGHRS; CDR2 reads YFSETQ. This CDR3 is 13 amino acids long.

The J gene is TRBJ2-3, the V gene TRBV9; no clear D. The CDR3 runs to 15 residues. The V gene lost 3 bases and the J gene lost 0 bases, with 11 bases spanning the gap. The germline gives CDR1 SGDLS, CDR2 YYNGEE. CDR3 residues: CASSALPVSTDTQYF. The CDR3, as DNA: TGTGCCAGCAGCGCACTCCCTGTCAGCACAGATACGCAGTATTTT.

About this clonotype itself: Relative to the germline gene, one junction end is altered; a read error may explain this. The rearrangement links TRBV7-7 to TRBJ2-5; the D call may be TRBD1 or TRBD2 (5 bases each). The CDR3 length is 15 residues. Per germline, CDR1 SSHAT and CDR2 FNYEAQ (reference sequence). CDR3 sequence: CASSRDPRDQETQYF. The CDR3, as DNA: TGTGCTAGCAGCCGGGACCCAAGAGACCAAGAGACCCAGTACTTC.

The genes are TRBV5-1 and TRBJ1-2, with 7 nucleotides matching TRBD1. The germline gives CDR1 SGHRS, CDR2 YFSETQ. CDR3 size: 16 residues. V was clipped by 0 bases and J by 0 bases; unmatched bases: 5. The CDR3 sequence: CASSLEGGASNYGYTF. In DNA form, the CDR3 reads TGCGCCAGCAGCTTGGAAGGGGGCGCCTCTAACTATGGCTACACCTTC.

The J gene is TRBJ2-7, the V gene TRBV7-2; 7 bases agree with TRBD1. CDR3 size: 15 residues. Looked up from germline, CDR1 is SGHTA and CDR2 is FQGNSA. The V and J ends lost 5 bases and 0 bases, in that order; junction bases with no gene match: 7. CDR3 in amino acids: CASSGPRGNSYEQYF. In nucleotides, the CDR3 is TGTGCCAGCAGCGGACCCAGGGGGAACTCCTACGAGCAGTACTTC.

The chain carries TRBV5-1 and TRBJ1-1; unclear D gene. Germline values: CDR1 SGHRS, CDR2 YFSETQ. The CDR3 is 15 residues long. The germline V and J ends were trimmed by 0 bases and 1 base, with 10 bases remaining between them. The CDR3 nucleotides read TGCGCCAGCAGCTTGGCCCCGGGAAGGAACACTGAAGCTTTCTTT. Translating gives CASSLAPGRNTEAFF.

The V call is TRBV7-3, the J call TRBJ2-1, with a tentative D call TRBD2 (5 bases). The CDR3 runs to 13 residues. The V and J ends lost 5 bases and 8 bases respectively, with 13 bases between them. The V gene's germline CDR1 is SGHTA and CDR2 FQGTGA. The CDR3 region is CASSTDSVDEQFF. The CDR3 DNA sequence: TGTGCCAGCAGCACGGACTCAGTCGATGAGCAGTTCTTC.

CDR3 sequence reads: CASTGRNPWGEQFF. The CDR3 DNA reads as TGTGCCAGCACAGGAAGGAATCCTTGGGGTGAGCAGTTCTTC. The rearrangement joins TRBV11-2 to TRBJ2-1; D uncertain. CDR3 size: 14 residues. Germline V gene sequence: CDR1 SGHAT, CDR2 FQNNGV. Trimming cost V 7 bases and J 9 bases, with 19 bases left between them.

The chain links TRBV6-1 to TRBJ2-7; D gene ambiguous. The germline V gene encodes CDR1 MNHNS and CDR2 SASEGT. V lost 6 bases to trimming and J lost 1 base, with 13 bases between them. The CDR3 sequence is 14 residues long. CDR3 in amino acids: CASRIEAASYEQYF. The CDR3 DNA follows: TGTGCCAGCAGGATAGAGGCGGCTTCCTACGAGCAGTACTTC.

This clonotype has more than one count but fewer than ten. V gene TRBV5-1 combines with J gene TRBJ2-3; the match to TRBD1 covers 8 bases. Germline V gene data show CDR1 as SGHRS and CDR2 as YFSETQ. This CDR3 is 14 amino acids long. The V segment lost 5 bases and the J segment 4 bases; nucleotides outside the gene matches: 6. As DNA, the CDR3 is TGCGCCAGCAGAAAAGGACAGGGCCCAGATACGCAGTATTTT. This sequence encodes CASRKGQGPDTQYF.

This chain joins TRBV20-1 and TRBJ1-1; no reliable D call. CDR1 DFQATT and CDR2 SNEGSKA come from the germline V gene (reference sequence). The CDR3 is made up of 12 amino acids. Trimming took off 5 bases at V and 0 bases at J, with 7 bases between the two ends. The CDR3 DNA reads as TGCAGTGCTCCTGGGGTGAACACTGAAGCTTTCTTT. It translates to CSAPGVNTEAFF.

The table lists this clonotype with a few counts. The rearrangement joins TRBV4-3 to TRBJ2-3, with D possibly TRBD1 on 6 matching bases. CDR1 LGHNA and CDR2 YSLEER come from the germline V gene. The V end lost 0 bases, the J end lost 2 bases, and 21 bases lay between the germline ends. This CDR3 contains 19 residues. The CDR3 sequence is CASSQDGVGASIYTDTQYF. CDR3 sequence (DNA): TGCGCCAGCAGCCAAGATGGGGTGGGGGCCTCTATTTACACAGATACGCAGTATTTT.

J is TRBJ1-2 and V is TRBV27; TRBD1 is a possible D gene (5 bases). CDR1 and CDR2 from the germline V gene are MNHEY and SMNVEV (reference sequence). Trimming cost V 8 bases and J 4 bases, with 8 bases left between them. The CDR3 length is 11 residues. CDR3 sequence reads: CASGGRYGYTF. The CDR3 nucleotides read TGTGCCAGCGGGGGACGCTATGGCTACACCTTC.

This clonotype was counted many times. The CDR3 nucleotides read TGTGCCAGCAGCCCCCCTGAAGCGGGGGGGAGAGAGACCCAGTACTTC. Translating gives CASSPPEAGGRETQYF. The genes are TRBV4-2 and TRBJ2-5; 10 nucleotides line up with TRBD2. The V segment lost 4 bases and the J segment 4 bases; nucleotides outside the gene matches: 9. Germline loops: CDR1 LGHNA, CDR2 YNFKEQ. This CDR3 spans 16 amino acids.

Of note for this clonotype: A junction end diverges from the germline sequence, so it may reflect a read error. V gene TRBV7-9 combines with J gene TRBJ2-1, with D tentatively TRBD2 (6 bases). The CDR3 length is 15 residues. The germline CDR1 and CDR2 sequences are SEHNR and FQNEAQ (reference sequence). In DNA form, the CDR3 reads TGCGCCAGCTCTCCGTCAGGGTGGGGGGAGGATGAGCAGTTCTTC. Its protein product is CASSPSGWGEDEQFF.

The chain has TRBV4-2 and TRBJ2-5; D gene uncertain. CDR1 is LGHNA and CDR2 is YNFKEQ in the germline V gene. Trimming pared 0 bases from V and 3 bases from J, leaving 5 bases between. The CDR3 sequence is 13 residues long. The CDR3 region has the DNA TGTGCCAGCAGCCAAGACTATGAAGAGACCCAGTACTTC. Its translation is CASSQDYEETQYF.

This clonotype came up a few times. The V gene is TRBV7-2, the J gene TRBJ2-1; 9 nucleotides agree with TRBD2. Germline V CDR1 and CDR2: SGHTA, FQGNSA. With 6 bases clipped from V and 9 bases from J, the junction kept 3 bases outside the gene matches. This CDR3 is built from 12 residues. This CDR3 is CASRLAGTEQFF. The CDR3 region has the DNA TGTGCCAGCAGGCTAGCGGGGACTGAGCAGTTCTTC.

V usage is TRBV28 and J usage is TRBJ1-4; D not certain. Trimming took off 6 bases at V and 8 bases at J, with 22 bases between the two ends. The length of the CDR3 is 16 residues. In germline, CDR1 is MDHEN, CDR2 SYDVKM. The CDR3 region is CASSPAIGSRGEKLFF. The CDR3 bases are TGTGCCAGCAGCCCCGCGATAGGCAGCCGCGGAGAAAAACTGTTTTTT. The full variable domain, completed using reference TRBV28 and TRBJ1-4, is DVKVTQSSRYLVKRTGEKVFLECVQDMDHENMFWYRQDPGLGLRLIYFSYDVKMKEKGDIPEGYSVSREKKERFSLILESASTNQTSMYLCASSPAIGSRGEKLFFGSGTQLSVL.

CDR3 protein: CASRTTVAGGPGEQYF. The DNA of the CDR3 is TGTGCCAGCAGGACCACGGTAGCGGGGGGGCCGGGCGAGCAGTACTTC. The J gene is TRBJ2-4, the V gene TRBV11-2; 11 bases are shared with TRBD2. The DNA end favors TRBJ2-7, so the J call may be wrong. The CDR3 length is 16 residues. CDR1 is SGHAT and CDR2 is FQNNGV in the germline V gene.

J is TRBJ2-1 and V is TRBV9; TRBD2 aligns across 13 bases. V was clipped by 4 bases and J by 6 bases; unmatched bases: 13. This CDR3 has 18 residues. CDR1 SGDLS and CDR2 YYNGEE come from the germline V gene. The CDR3 sequence: CASSIGTSGARSRNEQFF. DNA for the CDR3: TGTGCCAGCAGCATAGGGACTAGCGGGGCCCGCTCCCGCAATGAGCAGTTCTTC.